What follows describes a single T cell receptor (beta chain). The CDR3 spans 14 residues. Germline lookup yields CDR1 GTSNPN and CDR2 SVGIG (reference sequence). Trimming pared 0 bases from V and 0 bases from J, leaving 8 bases between. The sample originates from a study of T-cell memory formation after mild COVID-19. TCRdb reprocessed the 5' RACE reads via MiXCR and lists one record per CDR3 protein. Found here are 70,000 to 100,000 distinct CDR3 sequences, about 13% of them singletons; the top ten hold over 25%. This chain connects TRBV30 to TRBJ1-2, with D uncertain. The source material was PBMCs or a T cell subset sorted from them (not recorded which). The sequence came from an adult woman who had mild COVID-19 (a few samples of this study predate the infection). Cell type and time point are not known. CDR3: CAWSVGGSNYGYTF. The CDR3 nucleotides read TGTGCCTGGAGTGTAGGAGGCTCTAACTATGGCTACACCTTC.